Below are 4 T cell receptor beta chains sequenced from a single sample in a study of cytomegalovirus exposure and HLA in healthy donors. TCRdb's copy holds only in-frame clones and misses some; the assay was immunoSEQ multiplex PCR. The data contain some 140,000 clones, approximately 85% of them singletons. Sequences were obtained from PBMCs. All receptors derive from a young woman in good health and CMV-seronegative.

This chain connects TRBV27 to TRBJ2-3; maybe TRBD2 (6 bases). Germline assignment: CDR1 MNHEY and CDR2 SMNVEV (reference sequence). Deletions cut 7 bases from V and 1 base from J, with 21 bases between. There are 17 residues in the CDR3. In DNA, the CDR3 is TGTGCCAGCACCCAGAGGGGCGGGATCTTGGGCACAGATACGCAGTATTTT. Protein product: CASTQRGGILGTDTQYF.

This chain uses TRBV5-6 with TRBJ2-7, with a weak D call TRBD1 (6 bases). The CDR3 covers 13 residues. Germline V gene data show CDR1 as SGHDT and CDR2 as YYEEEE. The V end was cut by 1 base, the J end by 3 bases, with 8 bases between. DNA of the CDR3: TGTGCCAGCAGCTTGAGACAGGACTACGAGCAGTACTTC. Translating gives CASSLRQDYEQYF.

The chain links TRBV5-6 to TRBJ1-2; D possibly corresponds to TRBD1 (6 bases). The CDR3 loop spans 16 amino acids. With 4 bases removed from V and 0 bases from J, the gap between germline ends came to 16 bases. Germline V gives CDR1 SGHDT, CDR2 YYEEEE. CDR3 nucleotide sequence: TGTGCCAGCAGCCGCCGGACAGAACGAACTAACTATGGCTACACCTTC. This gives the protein CASSRRTERTNYGYTF. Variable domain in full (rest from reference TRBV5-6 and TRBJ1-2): DAGVTQSPTHLIKTRGQQVTLRCSPKSGHDTVSWYQQALGQGPQFIFQYYEEEERQRGNFPDRFSGHQFPNYSSELNVNALLLGDSALYLCASSRRTERTNYGYTFGSGTRLTVV.

CDR3 bases: TGTGCCAGCAGATCCCGAGTAGCCGGGGAGCTGTTTTTT. Its protein product is CASRSRVAGELFF. V is TRBV6-5 and J is TRBJ2-2; D is uncertain. The germline gives CDR1 MNHEY, CDR2 SVGAGI. The V and J ends lost 6 bases and 6 bases respectively, with 11 bases between them. This CDR3 is 13 amino acids long.